This T cell receptor beta chain derives from a study of shared clonotypes between healthy human individuals. There are 16 residues in the CDR3. Germline CDR1 MNHEY, CDR2 SMNVEV (reference sequence). Germline trimming cut 4 bases from V and 4 bases from J; bases unmatched to any gene: 12. Only in-frame clones appear in the TCRdb table, and some are missing; sequencing was by immunoSEQ multiplex PCR. This table has around 1.5 million clones, 95% to 99% appearing once. The sequenced sample consisted of naive CD4+ T cells sorted from blood. Regarding subset: CD45RA+ positively selected. This clonotype was sampled from a man aged 30 to 45 in good health. V is TRBV27 and J is TRBJ2-5, with 7 bases fitting TRBD2. The CDR3 DNA reads as TGTGCCAGCAGTTCCTATGCGACTAGCTCGATAGAGACCCAGTACTTC. Amino acid sequence: CASSSYATSSIETQYF.